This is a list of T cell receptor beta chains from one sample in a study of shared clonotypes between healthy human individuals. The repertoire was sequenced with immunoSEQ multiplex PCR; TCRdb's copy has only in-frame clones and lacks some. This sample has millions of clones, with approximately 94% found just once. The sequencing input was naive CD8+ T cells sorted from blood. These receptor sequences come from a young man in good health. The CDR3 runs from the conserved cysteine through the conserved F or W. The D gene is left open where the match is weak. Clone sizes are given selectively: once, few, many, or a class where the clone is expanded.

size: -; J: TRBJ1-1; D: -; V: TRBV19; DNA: TGTGCCAGTAGTTGGGGAGAGGGGTACACTGAAGCTTTCTTT; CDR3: CASSWGEGYTEAFF
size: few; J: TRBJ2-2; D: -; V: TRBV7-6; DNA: TGTGCCAGCAGCTTACCCGGGGAGCTGTTTTTT; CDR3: CASSLPGELFF
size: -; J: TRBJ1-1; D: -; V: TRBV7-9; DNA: TGTGCCAGCAGCCCTAGTGGGGGCACTGAAGCTTTCTTT; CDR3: CASSPSGGTEAFF
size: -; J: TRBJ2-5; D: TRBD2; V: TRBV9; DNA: TGTGCCAGCAGCCCGGGACTAGCGGGAGGGAAAGAGACCCAGTACTTC; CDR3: CASSPGLAGGKETQYF
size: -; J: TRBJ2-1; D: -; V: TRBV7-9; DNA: TGTGCCAGCAGCTTAGAGTTTCCCCATGAGCAGTTCTTC; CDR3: CASSLEFPHEQFF
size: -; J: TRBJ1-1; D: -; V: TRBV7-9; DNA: TGTGCCAGCAGCTCGGGCAAACAGGGAATGAACACTGAAGCTTTCTTT; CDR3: CASSSGKQGMNTEAFF
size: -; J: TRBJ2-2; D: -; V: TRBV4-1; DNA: TGCGCCAGCAGCCAAGTACGGGCACCCACCTGGACCGGGGAGCTGTTTTTT; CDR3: CASSQVRAPTWTGELFF
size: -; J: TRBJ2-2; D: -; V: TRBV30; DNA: TGTGCCTGGAGTGTCTGGGCGGTCAACACCGGGGAGCTGTTTTTT; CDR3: CAWSVWAVNTGELFF
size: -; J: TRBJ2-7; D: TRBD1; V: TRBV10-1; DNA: TGCGCCAGCTCGACGGGACAGGGGGCCGTCGAGCAGTACTTC; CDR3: CASSTGQGAVEQYF
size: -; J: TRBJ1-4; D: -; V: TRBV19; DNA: TGTGCCAGTAGCCCCACTACTGGGATTGGTGAAAAACTGTTTTTT; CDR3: CASSPTTGIGEKLFF
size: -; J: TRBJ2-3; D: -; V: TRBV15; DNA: TGTGCCACCATCGCCAGCAAGGGTCGGACAGATACGCAGTATTTT; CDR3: CATIASKGRTDTQYF
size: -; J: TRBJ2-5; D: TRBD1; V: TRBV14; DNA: TGTGCCAGCAGTCAGACAGGGGGCCAAGAGACCCAGTACTTC; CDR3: CASSQTGGQETQYF
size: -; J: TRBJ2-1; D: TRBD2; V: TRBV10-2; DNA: TGCGCCAGCAGTGAGGACGGTTCTAGCGGGGGGTACAATGAGCAGTTCTTC; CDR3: CASSEDGSSGGYNEQFF
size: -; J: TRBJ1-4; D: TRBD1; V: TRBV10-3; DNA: TGTGCCATCAGAGGTTGGACAGGGGGGGAAAAACTGTTTTTT; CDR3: CAIRGWTGGEKLFF
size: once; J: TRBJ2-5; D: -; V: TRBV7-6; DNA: TGTGCCAGCAGCTTAGGTCCGCTAGCTCCCCTGGGCGAGGGTGAGACCCAGTACTTC; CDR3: CASSLGPLAPLGEGETQYF
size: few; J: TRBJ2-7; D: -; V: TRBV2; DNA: TGTGCCAGCAGTGGCGGGACTCGGGCCTACGAGCAGTACTTC; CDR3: CASSGGTRAYEQYF
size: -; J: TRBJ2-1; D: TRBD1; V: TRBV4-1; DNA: TGCGCCAGCAGCCAATCGACAGGGGCCAATGAGCAGTTCTTC; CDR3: CASSQSTGANEQFF
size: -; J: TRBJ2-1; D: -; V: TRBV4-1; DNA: TGCGCCAGCAGCCAAGATCCAGGGAACGGTGAGCAGTTCTTC; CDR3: CASSQDPGNGEQFF
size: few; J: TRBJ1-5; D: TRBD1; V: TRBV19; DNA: TGTGCCAGTAGTATCCTCCTTGGACAGGGGGGCAATCAGCCCCAGCATTTT; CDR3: CASSILLGQGGNQPQHF
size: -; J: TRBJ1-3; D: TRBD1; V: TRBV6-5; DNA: TGTGCCAGCAGTTTAGGGACAGCGGACACCATATATTTT; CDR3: CASSLGTADTIYF
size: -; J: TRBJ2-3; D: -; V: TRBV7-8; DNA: TGTGCCAGCAGCTTAAGGGCCGGGGCTTACACAGATACGCAGTATTTT; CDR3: CASSLRAGAYTDTQYF
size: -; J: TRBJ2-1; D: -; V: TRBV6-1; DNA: TGTGCCAGCAGTGAACTCGGGCAGAGCTCCTACAATGAGCAGTTCTTC; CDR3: CASSELGQSSYNEQFF
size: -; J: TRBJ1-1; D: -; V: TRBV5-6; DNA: TGTGCCAGCAGCTTGGCGGCGAACACTGAAGCTTTCTTT; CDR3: CASSLAANTEAFF
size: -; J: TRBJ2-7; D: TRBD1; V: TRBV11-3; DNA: TGTGCCAGCAGCTTATCCGGGACAGGGATAAACGAGCAGTACTTC; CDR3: CASSLSGTGINEQYF
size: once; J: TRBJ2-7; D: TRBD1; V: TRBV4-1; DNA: TGCGCCAGCAGTCCGCGGACAGGGGGGCCCTACGAGCAGTACTTC; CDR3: CASSPRTGGPYEQYF
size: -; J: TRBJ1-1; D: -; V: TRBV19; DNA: TGTGCCAGTAGTATTGGGCAGATTACTGAAGCTTTCTTT; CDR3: CASSIGQITEAFF
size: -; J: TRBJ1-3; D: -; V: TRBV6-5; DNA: TGTGCCAGCAGTTACCAAGGGAGCTCTGGAAACACCATATATTTT; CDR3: CASSYQGSSGNTIYF
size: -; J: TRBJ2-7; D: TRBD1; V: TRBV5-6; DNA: TGTGCCAGCAGCTTGGAGACAGGGGGCTCCTACGAGCAGTACTTC; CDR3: CASSLETGGSYEQYF
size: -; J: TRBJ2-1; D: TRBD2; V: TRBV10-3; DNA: TGTGCCATCAGGGAGGAAGCGGGACTAGCGGGAGTCAGTGAGCAGTTCTTC; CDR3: CAIREEAGLAGVSEQFF
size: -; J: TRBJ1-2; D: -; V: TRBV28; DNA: TGTGCCACCCGGCCAGGCCCTAACTATGGCTACACCTTC; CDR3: CATRPGPNYGYTF
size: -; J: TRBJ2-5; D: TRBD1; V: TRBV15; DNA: TGTGCCACCAGCAGAGTTCGACAGGGGGCGGAGACCCAGTACTTC; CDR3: CATSRVRQGAETQYF
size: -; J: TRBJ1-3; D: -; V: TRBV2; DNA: TGTGCCAGCAGTGAGTGGCAGTTCGAAAACACCATATATTTT; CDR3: CASSEWQFENTIYF
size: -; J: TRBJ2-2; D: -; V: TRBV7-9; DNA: TGTGCCAGCAGCTTAGGTCCTGCGGGGAACACCGGGGAGCTGTTTTTT; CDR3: CASSLGPAGNTGELFF
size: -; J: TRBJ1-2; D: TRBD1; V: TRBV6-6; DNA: TGTGCCAGCAACTCCCCCGGGACAGGGAATGACTATGGCTACACCTTC; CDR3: CASNSPGTGNDYGYTF
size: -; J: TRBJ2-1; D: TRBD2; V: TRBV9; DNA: TGTGCCAGCAGCGCCTGGGCGGGGGGGCCTTTCAATGAGCAGTTCTTC; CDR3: CASSAWAGGPFNEQFF
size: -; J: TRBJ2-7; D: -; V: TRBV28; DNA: TGTGCCAGCGGTTTAGGGGGGCCCGAGCAGTACTTC; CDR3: CASGLGGPEQYF
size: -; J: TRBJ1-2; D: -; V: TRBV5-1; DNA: TGCGCCAGCAGGCCTGACAGGAACTATGGCTACACCTTC; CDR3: CASRPDRNYGYTF
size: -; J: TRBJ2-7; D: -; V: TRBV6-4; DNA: TGTGCCAGCAGTGACCCCGGGCCCAGCCTTCACTACTACGAGCAGTACTTC; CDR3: CASSDPGPSLHYYEQYF
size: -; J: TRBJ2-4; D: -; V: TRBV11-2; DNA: TGTGCCAGCAGCGACAATAACGGGATTAGTGACATTCAGTACTTC; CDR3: CASSDNNGISDIQYF
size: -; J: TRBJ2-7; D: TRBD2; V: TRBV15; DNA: TGTGCCACCAGCAGAATAGGAGCGGGAGGGCCTTACGAGCAGTACTTC; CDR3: CATSRIGAGGPYEQYF
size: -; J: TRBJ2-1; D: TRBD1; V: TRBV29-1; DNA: TGCAGCGCTCGGGACAGCCCCTACAATGAGCAGTTCTTC; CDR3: CSARDSPYNEQFF
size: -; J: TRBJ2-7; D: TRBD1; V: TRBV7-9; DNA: TGTGCCAGCAGCGACGGGACAGGGGGAACCTACGAGCAGTACTTC; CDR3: CASSDGTGGTYEQYF
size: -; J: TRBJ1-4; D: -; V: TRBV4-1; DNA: TGCGCCAGCAGCCAAGTGAGAGGGCAGGGAAATGAAAAACTGTTTTTT; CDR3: CASSQVRGQGNEKLFF
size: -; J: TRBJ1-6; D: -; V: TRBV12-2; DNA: TGTGCAAGTCGCTTAGCGGAGCTAAAGGGAAATTCACCCCTCCACTTT; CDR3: CASRLAELKGNSPLHF
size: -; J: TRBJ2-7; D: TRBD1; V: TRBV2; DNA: TGTGCCAGCAGTGAACCGGGACAGGGGTCCTACGAGCAGTACTTC; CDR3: CASSEPGQGSYEQYF
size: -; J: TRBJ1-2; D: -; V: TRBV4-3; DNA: TGCGCCAGCAGCCAGGGACACCCAGCTAACTATGGCTACACCTTC; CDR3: CASSQGHPANYGYTF
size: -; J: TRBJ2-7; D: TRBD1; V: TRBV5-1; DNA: TGCGCCAGCAGCCTTGGACAGGGCTTCTCCTACGAGCAGTACTTC; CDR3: CASSLGQGFSYEQYF
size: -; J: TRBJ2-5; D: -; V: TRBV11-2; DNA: TGTGCCAGCAGCTTAGTCGGAATCCAAGAGACCCAGTACTTC; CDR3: CASSLVGIQETQYF
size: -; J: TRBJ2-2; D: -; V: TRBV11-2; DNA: TGTGCCAGCACCGAAACCGGGGAGCTGTTTTTT; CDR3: CASTETGELFF
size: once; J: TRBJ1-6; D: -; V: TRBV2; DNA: TGTGCCAGCAGGGAAGATAATTCACCCCTCCACTTT; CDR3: CASREDNSPLHF
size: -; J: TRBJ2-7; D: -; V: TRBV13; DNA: TGTGCCAGCAGCTTATCCTTTTACGAGCAGTACTTC; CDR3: CASSLSFYEQYF
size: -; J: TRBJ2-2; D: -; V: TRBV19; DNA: TGTGCCAGTAGTATTATTGCGGGTAACACCGGGGAGCTGTTTTTT; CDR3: CASSIIAGNTGELFF
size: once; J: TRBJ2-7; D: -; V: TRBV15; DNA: TGTGCCACCAGCAGAGATGGGAGCTCTTACGAGCAGTACTTC; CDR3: CATSRDGSSYEQYF
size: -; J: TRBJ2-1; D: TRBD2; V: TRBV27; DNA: TGTGCCAGCAGTCGGATCGGGACTAGCGGGATTTACAATGAGCAGTTCTTC; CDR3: CASSRIGTSGIYNEQFF
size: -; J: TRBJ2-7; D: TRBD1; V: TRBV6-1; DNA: TGTGCCGGAGTGGGACAGGAATCCTACGAGCAGTACTTC; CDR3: CAGVGQESYEQYF